The subject of this entry is one TCR beta chain. Its antigen is undetermined. The germline CDR1 and CDR2 sequences are SNHLY and FYNNEI. The CDR3 runs 15 residues. The junction had 8 bases not matched to a gene; V was cut back by 4 bases and J by 3 bases. The data are from a study of cytomegalovirus exposure and HLA in healthy donors. General study findings and limits: Being productive about 87% or about 30% of the time was typical of most TCR beta V segments in an earlier analysis.

Primers included in the PCR were 60 Vbeta and 13 Jbeta primers. Clones were read by immunoSEQ multiplex PCR, and TCRdb kept only the in-frame ones, dropping some. Among 170,000 or so clones, 81% were seen once, and the ten largest hold 2% to 2.5%. The V gene is TRBV2, the J gene TRBJ2-7, with TRBD1 identical over 8 bases. The receptor was isolated from a woman aged 25 to 39 in good health and CMV-seronegative. The material sequenced was PBMCs. In DNA form, the CDR3 reads TGTGCCAGCAGTGTTGACAGGGGAGTGGGCTACGAGCAGTACTTC. It encodes CASSVDRGVGYEQYF.